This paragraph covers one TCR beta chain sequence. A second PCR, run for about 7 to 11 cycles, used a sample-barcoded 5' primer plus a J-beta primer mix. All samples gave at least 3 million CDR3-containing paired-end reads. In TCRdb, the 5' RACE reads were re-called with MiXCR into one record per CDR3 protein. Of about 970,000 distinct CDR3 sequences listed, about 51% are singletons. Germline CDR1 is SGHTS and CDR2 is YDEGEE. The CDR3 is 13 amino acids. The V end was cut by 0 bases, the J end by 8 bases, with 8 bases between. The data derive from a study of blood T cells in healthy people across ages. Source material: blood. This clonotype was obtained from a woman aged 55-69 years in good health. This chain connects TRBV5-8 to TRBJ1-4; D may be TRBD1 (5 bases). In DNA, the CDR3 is TGTGCCAGCAGCTTGGCAGGGAGAGAAAAACTGTTTTTT. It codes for CASSLAGREKLFF.